This TCR beta chain was identified in a study of OX40 agonist ivuxolimab in advanced cancers. Using immunoSEQ multiplex PCR, the repertoire was profiled, and TCRdb retains in-frame clones only, with some absent. Of approximately 81,000 clones listed, around 93% are singletons. The germline V and J ends were trimmed by 5 bases and 4 bases, with 22 bases remaining between them. CDR3 length equals 17 residues. Germline V gene sequence: CDR1 LNHDA, CDR2 SQIVND (reference sequence). The chain joins TRBV19 to TRBJ2-3, with D tentatively TRBD2 (5 bases). The sequences come from CD4+ or CD8+ T cells sorted from blood, collected in a trial of the OX40 agonist ivuxolimab. The receptor was isolated from an adult with an advanced solid tumor such as melanoma, head and neck, liver or kidney cancer. In DNA, the CDR3 is TGTGCCAGTAGTCCTAGACCGGACTCGTTTGAGGCAGATACGCAGTATTTT. Translated: CASSPRPDSFEADTQYF.